This TCR beta chain was observed in a study of cytomegalovirus exposure and HLA in healthy donors. This clone was found a few times. The antigen remains undetermined. The PCR had 60 Vbeta and 13 Jbeta primers. The table came from immunoSEQ multiplex PCR; TCRdb's copy has only in-frame clones and leaves some out. This sample has some 190,000 clones, with 65% to 85% found just once. The J segment lost 3 bases and the V segment lost 3 bases, leaving 4 bases of the junction unmatched. The CDR3 is 14 residues long. The germline V gene encodes CDR1 MGHDK and CDR2 SYGVNS. Findings and limits, study-wide: TRBV6-2, TRBV6-3 and some other V segments were unresolvable in 87-base-pair reads. What TCR beta sequences reportedly achieved was accurate prediction of HLA-A and HLA-B alleles in most subjects. Previous analysis showed most TCR beta V segments were productive about 87% or about 30% of the time.

Material for sequencing was PBMCs. The V and J genes are TRBV25-1 and TRBJ2-7, with 8 bases lining up with TRBD2. This TCR was recovered from a girl under 18 in good health and CMV-seropositive. This CDR3 is CASSDSAGGYEQYF. The CDR3 DNA reads as TGTGCCAGCAGTGACTCCGCGGGAGGCTACGAGCAGTACTTC.